The 14 T cell receptor beta chains given below trace back to one sample, sequenced in a study of cytomegalovirus exposure and HLA in healthy donors. The PCR made use of 60 Vbeta and 13 Jbeta primers. Method: immunoSEQ multiplex PCR; TCRdb's copy keeps in-frame clones and lacks some. Altogether 150,000 to 200,000 clones are present, 80% to 85% being singletons, with the ten largest covering approximately 2%. Sequences were obtained from PBMCs. The receptors here all came from a human donor in good health.

The chain employs TRBV7-2 and TRBJ2-5; TRBD2 might be the D (7 bases). The CDR3 totals 14 residues. With 0 bases removed from V and 5 bases from J, the gap between germline ends came to 10 bases. CDR1 is SGHTA, CDR2 FQGNSA, per germline. CDR3 sequence reads: CASSLAGGHETQYF. The CDR3 DNA sequence: TGTGCCAGCAGCTTAGCGGGGGGGCATGAGACCCAGTACTTC.

This clone was detected only once. The genes are TRBV25-1 and TRBJ2-7, with D maybe TRBD2 (6 bases). Trimming removed 6 bases at V and 4 bases at J, with 28 bases between. Per germline, CDR1 MGHDK and CDR2 SYGVNS. The CDR3 extends over 18 amino acids. The DNA for the CDR3 is TGTGCCAGCAGCATGAAGGGGCGGGGCCTCAATAGCCGTTACGAGCAGTACTTC. Amino acid sequence: CASSMKGRGLNSRYEQYF.

V is TRBV16 and J is TRBJ1-6; TRBD1 aligns across 12 bases. CDR3 size: 17 residues. The V gene end was trimmed by 6 bases and the J gene end by 3 bases; junction bases not matched to a gene: 6. CDR1 is KGHSY and CDR2 is FQNENV in the germline V gene. The CDR3 sequence: CASSPGTGGFYNSPLHF. The CDR3 nucleotides are TGTGCCAGCAGTCCCGGGACAGGGGGCTTCTATAATTCACCCCTCCACTTT.

The table lists this clone with a few counts. The chain carries TRBV6-6 and TRBJ2-1; D is undetermined. Germline values: CDR1 MNHNY, CDR2 SVGAGI (reference sequence). V gave up 2 bases and J gave up 7 bases, with 6 bases separating them. The CDR3 is made up of 12 amino acids. CDR3 nucleotides: TGTGCCAGCAGTTACCCCACAAATGAGCAGTTCTTC. It specifies CASSYPTNEQFF.

Only a few counts were recorded for this clone. The rearrangement joins TRBV7-6 to TRBJ2-7; perhaps TRBD1 as D (6 bases). The germline CDR1 and CDR2 sequences are SGHVS and FNYEAQ. This CDR3 comprises 16 residues. V lost 1 base and J lost 4, with 17 bases in between. The DNA for the CDR3 is TGTGCCAGCAGCTTAGTTGAGGGGGAAGTAGCATACGAGCAGTACTTC. As protein: CASSLVEGEVAYEQYF.

The V and J genes are TRBV4-3 and TRBJ2-4, with 16 bases aligning to TRBD2. Per germline, CDR1 LGHNA and CDR2 YSLEER. The CDR3 covers 21 residues. V trimming: 0 bases; J trimming: 3 bases; junction bases outside the gene matches: 11. As DNA, the CDR3 is TGCGCCAGCAGCCAAGAATGGGAGGGACTAGCGGGGGGGCGGGGCAAAAACATTCAGTACTTC. Encoded protein: CASSQEWEGLAGGRGKNIQYF.

This chain connects TRBV6-1 to TRBJ2-7, with 9 bases identical to TRBD1. The trim removed 3 bases at V and 1 base at J, leaving 4 bases unmatched. The CDR3 spans 15 residues. Per germline, CDR1 MNHNS and CDR2 SASEGT. The CDR3 nucleotides read TGTGCCAGCAGTGATTTGGACAGGGGATCCTACGAGCAGTACTTC. Amino acid sequence: CASSDLDRGSYEQYF.

The V gene is TRBV6-5, the J gene TRBJ1-6, with a tentative D call TRBD1 (6 bases). The CDR3 is 14 residues long. Trimming removed 6 bases from V and 5 bases from J, with 11 bases in between. From germline, CDR1 is MNHEY and CDR2 SVGAGI. The CDR3 sequence is CASSRRDNNSPLHF. The CDR3 DNA is TGTGCCAGCAGCCGCCGGGACAATAATTCACCCCTCCACTTT.

The CDR3 sequence: CASSIDRATNEKLFF. The DNA of the CDR3 is TGTGCCAGCAGTATAGACAGGGCAACTAATGAAAAACTGTTTTTT. V usage is TRBV6-1 and J usage is TRBJ1-4; 7 bases agree with TRBD1. Trimming cost V 5 bases and J 0 bases; bases outside gene matches: 3. Germline V gene lookup returns CDR1 MNHNS and CDR2 SASEGT. The CDR3 runs to 15 residues.

This sequence joins TRBV27 and TRBJ2-7, with D possibly being TRBD2 (6 bases). Germline V lookup: CDR1 MNHEY, CDR2 SMNVEV (reference sequence). V lost 8 bases and J 1 base, leaving 21 bases between the germline ends. The CDR3 is 16 amino acids. The CDR3 sequence: CASPLRGGEASYEQYF. The CDR3, as DNA: TGTGCCAGCCCTCTTAGGGGCGGGGAGGCATCCTACGAGCAGTACTTC.

The CDR3 DNA reads as TGTGCCAGCAGTGAATATGGGGGGGGTCAGCCCCAGCATTTT. This codes for CASSEYGGGQPQHF. The chain is built from TRBV6-1 and TRBJ1-5, with TRBD1 as a possible D gene (5 bases). Trimming took off 2 bases at V and 6 bases at J, with 11 bases between the two ends. Germline V gives CDR1 MNHNS, CDR2 SASEGT. The CDR3 sequence is 14 residues long.

The genes are TRBV29-1 and TRBJ2-3, with D uncertain. Germline assignment: CDR1 SQVTM and CDR2 ANQGSEA. The CDR3 contains 12 residues. V shed 5 bases and J shed 6 bases, with 12 bases lying between them. The CDR3 sequence is CSVRQVWDTQYF. The CDR3 DNA reads as TGCAGCGTTCGTCAGGTATGGGATACGCAGTATTTT.

In its sample, this clone was seen once. DNA for the CDR3: TGTGCCAGCTCTAAGGACAGGAGGGATAGCAATCAGCCCCAGCATTTT. Protein product: CASSKDRRDSNQPQHF. This chain connects TRBV18 to TRBJ1-5; 7 nucleotides align to TRBD1. CDR3 size: 16 residues. The V gene end was trimmed by 6 bases and the J gene end by 0 bases; junction bases not matched to a gene: 8. Germline CDR1 reads KGHSH; CDR2 reads LQKENI.

The chain couples TRBV19 to TRBJ2-2, with 9 bases lining up with TRBD1. Germline CDR1 and CDR2: LNHDA and SQIVND (reference sequence). V shed 5 bases and J 6 bases; nucleotides not matched to a gene: 7. CDR3 size: 15 residues. CDR3 in DNA: TGTGCCAGTAGTCCACAGGGGGCCTTGGCCGGGGAGCTGTTTTTT. Encoded protein: CASSPQGALAGELFF. Filled out from reference TRBV19 and TRBJ2-2, the complete variable domain reads DGGITQSPKYLFRKEGQNVTLSCEQNLNHDAMYWYRQDPGQGLRLIYYSQIVNDFQKGDIAEGYSVSREKKESFPLTVTSAQKNPTAFYLCASSPQGALAGELFFGEGSRLTVL.